These 23 T cell receptor beta chains were sequenced from one sample in a study of identical twins. In TCRdb, the 5' RACE reads were re-called with MiXCR into one record per CDR3 protein. The sample includes roughly 570,000 distinct CDR3 sequences, approximately 9.6% of them seen just once. A further study also used this sample, focusing on yellow fever vaccine responses in identical twins.

Sample: PBMCs. These receptors originate from a woman in her late teens or twenties in good health.

This rearrangement joins TRBV7-9 to TRBJ2-1; 8 bases fit TRBD1. This CDR3 region has 16 residues. V trimming: 2 bases; J trimming: 8 bases; junction bases outside the gene matches: 11. Germline V gene data show CDR1 as SEHNR and CDR2 as FQNEAQ (reference sequence). As DNA, the CDR3 is TGTGCCAGCAGCTTACGTGACAGGGGAAGGTTGCATGAGCAGTTCTTC. Translated, it gives CASSLRDRGRLHEQFF.

Ten or more counts support this clonotype. The V and J genes are TRBV6-1 and TRBJ1-6; 7 positions match TRBD1. The CDR3 totals 16 residues. Germline-derived CDR1 and CDR2 are MNHNS and SASEGT. With V trimmed by 4 bases and J by 4 bases, 7 bases remained unmatched. The CDR3: CASSGTGGFYNSPLHF. CDR3 sequence (DNA): TGTGCCAGCAGTGGGACAGGTGGTTTTTATAATTCACCCCTCCACTTT.

This clonotype was seen ten or more times. This sequence joins TRBV5-1 and TRBJ2-7, with 10 bases identical to TRBD2. This CDR3 spans 15 amino acids. CDR1 and CDR2 from the germline V gene are SGHRS and YFSETQ. V shed 4 bases, J shed 6 bases, and the junction held 10 bases outside the gene matches. CDR3 nucleotide sequence: TGCGCCAGCAGCCGCGGGCTAGCGGGAGCAAGCGAGCAGTACTTC. Translated: CASSRGLAGASEQYF.

A few counts support this clonotype. The chain is built from TRBV7-2 and TRBJ2-7, with a tentative D call TRBD2 (6 bases). The CDR3 loop spans 16 amino acids. CDR1 SGHTA and CDR2 FQGNSA come from the germline V gene. The V and J ends lost 3 bases and 0 bases respectively, with 15 bases between them. DNA for the CDR3: TGTGCCAGCAGCTTGGACCCGGGACTCCTCTCCTACGAGCAGTACTTC. The encoded protein is CASSLDPGLLSYEQYF. Filled out from reference TRBV7-2 and TRBJ2-7, the complete variable domain reads GAGVSQSPSNKVTEKGKDVELRCDPISGHTALYWYRQSLGQGLEFLIYFQGNSAPDKSGLPSDRFSAERTGGSVSTLTIQRTQQEDSAVYLCASSLDPGLLSYEQYFGPGTRLTVT.

In this sample, this clonotype turned up a few times. The chain has TRBV19 and TRBJ2-7, with 8 bases lining up with TRBD2. Germline CDR1 and CDR2: LNHDA and SQIVND (reference sequence). The CDR3 has 14 amino acids. Trimming at V came to 5 bases and at J to 3 bases, leaving 6 bases not matched to a gene. This chain's CDR3 is CASSVAGGVYEQYF. Here the CDR3 DNA reads TGTGCCAGTAGTGTGGCCGGGGGGGTCTACGAGCAGTACTTC.

This clonotype was seen only a few times. The V gene is TRBV6-2 or TRBV6-3, the J gene TRBJ2-2, with 9 bases aligning to TRBD1. CDR3 length equals 18 residues. Losses at the gene ends were 0 bases for V and 6 bases for J; bases not matched to a gene: 11. The germline CDR1 and CDR2 sequences are MNHEY and SVGEGT. CDR3 sequence reads: CASSYSFPRDRVAGELFF. As DNA, the CDR3 is TGTGCCAGCAGTTACTCTTTCCCCCGGGACAGGGTCGCCGGGGAGCTGTTTTTT.

This clonotype was found many times. V gene TRBV4-2 combines with J gene TRBJ2-7, with TRBD2 matching over 7 bases. The CDR3 has 15 residues. CDR1 is LGHNA, CDR2 YNFKEQ, per germline. Trimming removed 5 bases from V and 3 bases from J; junction bases left unmatched: 10. The CDR3 coding sequence is TGTGCCAGCAGCGGAGGGGTGTTAGCGGGCTACGAGCAGTACTTC. Amino acid sequence: CASSGGVLAGYEQYF.

This clonotype was observed a few times. This chain connects TRBV5-4 to TRBJ2-5, with D maybe TRBD2 (6 bases). V lost 5 bases, J lost 5 bases, and 22 bases lay in between. CDR3 length: 16 amino acids. The germline gives CDR1 SGHNT, CDR2 YYREEE (reference sequence). The CDR3 loop is CASSHLGGIMQETQYF. The CDR3 DNA reads TGTGCCAGCAGTCATCTCGGGGGTATAATGCAGGAGACCCAGTACTTC.

V gene TRBV7-2 combines with J gene TRBJ1-3; D might be TRBD1 (6 bases). The germline gives CDR1 SGHTA, CDR2 FQGNSA. The CDR3 runs to 15 residues. The V gene lost 3 bases and the J gene lost 3 bases, with 12 bases spanning the gap. Written as DNA, the CDR3 is TGTGCCAGCAGCTTTTGGGGGGCGAGTGGAAACACCATATATTTT. As protein: CASSFWGASGNTIYF.

The table lists this clonotype with many counts. V gene TRBV15 combines with J gene TRBJ2-1; D remains ambiguous. The CDR3 runs 13 residues. Germline V lookup: CDR1 LNHNV, CDR2 YYDKDF (reference sequence). Trimming pared 4 bases from V and 5 bases from J, leaving 9 bases between. CDR3 sequence reads: CATSKDGDNEQFF. The CDR3 DNA reads TGTGCCACCAGCAAGGACGGAGACAATGAGCAGTTCTTC.

The CDR3 nucleotides are TGCAGCGGTGCCGGGACAGGGACCTACAATGAGCAGTTCTTC. This encodes CSGAGTGTYNEQFF. The rearrangement uses TRBV29-1 and TRBJ2-1; 9 bases line up with TRBD1. V trimming: 7 bases; J trimming: 2 bases; junction bases outside the gene matches: 6. This CDR3 spans 14 amino acids. Germline loops: CDR1 SQVTM, CDR2 ANQGSEA.

The chain joins TRBV27 to TRBJ2-1; 10 bases are a match to TRBD2. This CDR3 is 15 amino acids long. Per the germline V gene, CDR1 is MNHEY and CDR2 is SMNVEV (reference sequence). V trimming: 0 bases; J trimming: 4 bases; junction bases outside the gene matches: 0. The CDR3 is CASSLSTSGYNEQFF. The CDR3 DNA sequence: TGTGCCAGCAGTTTATCGACTAGCGGGTACAATGAGCAGTTCTTC.

This clonotype came up many times. V is TRBV30 and J is TRBJ1-1, with D possibly being TRBD1 (6 bases). The length of the CDR3 is 14 residues. Trimming left V 4 bases short and J 3 bases short, with 15 bases between. In germline, CDR1 is GTSNPN, CDR2 SVGIG (reference sequence). The CDR3: CAWTPGAYHTEAFF. The CDR3 DNA is TGTGCCTGGACCCCGGGGGCTTATCACACTGAAGCTTTCTTT.

The CDR3 loop is CASSSGPRSYEQYF. The CDR3 bases are TGTGCCAGCTCAAGCGGGCCTAGGTCCTACGAGCAGTACTTC. This chain connects TRBV18 to TRBJ2-7; D possibly corresponds to TRBD2 (6 bases). Germline CDR1 is KGHSH and CDR2 is LQKENI. The germline V and J ends were trimmed by 5 bases and 1 base, with 12 bases remaining between them. The CDR3 is 14 residues long.

In this sample, this clonotype turned up many times. The chain recombines TRBV5-1 with TRBJ2-5; 10 bases fit TRBD1. Trimming cost V 4 bases and J 2 bases; bases outside gene matches: 5. The CDR3 runs 15 residues. Per the germline V gene, CDR1 is SGHRS and CDR2 is YFSETQ. As DNA, the CDR3 is TGCGCCAGCAGCAAGGGACAGGGGTTACAAGAGACCCAGTACTTC. Protein: CASSKGQGLQETQYF. The entire variable domain, with the rest obtained from reference TRBV5-1 and TRBJ2-5, is as follows: KAGVTQTPRYLIKTRGQQVTLSCSPISGHRSVSWYQQTPGQGLQFLFEYFSETQRNKGNFPGRFSGRQFSNSRSEMNVSTLELGDSALYLCASSKGQGLQETQYFGPGTRLLVL.

In its sample, this clonotype was seen a few times. The chain employs TRBV20-1 and TRBJ2-1; 11 nucleotides line up with TRBD2. The CDR3 has 15 amino acids. The germline CDR1 and CDR2 sequences are DFQATT and SNEGSKA (reference sequence). Written as DNA, the CDR3 is TGCAGATGTAGAGTACTAGCGGGAGCCTTTAATGAGCAGTTCTTC. The encoded protein is CRCRVLAGAFNEQFF.

The chain couples TRBV10-1 to TRBJ1-4; no clear D gene. The CDR3 spans 18 residues. Between the trimmed V and J ends, which lost 7 bases and 0 bases, there was a span of 21 bases. Per germline, CDR1 WNHNN and CDR2 SYGVQD (reference sequence). CDR3 DNA: TGCGCCAGCATGCGTCGGGTCGGAACTGTTGCAACTAATGAAAAACTGTTTTTT. It translates to CASMRRVGTVATNEKLFF.

This clonotype was seen repeatedly, ten times or more. The chain joins TRBV6-2 or TRBV6-3 to TRBJ2-7; D uncertain. Deletions cut 1 base from V and 3 bases from J, with 13 bases between. The CDR3 is 15 amino acids. Per germline, CDR1 MNHEY and CDR2 SVGEGT. The CDR3 nucleotides are TGTGCCAGCAGTTACTACGAGATGGCTTTCTACGAGCAGTACTTC. Translating gives CASSYYEMAFYEQYF.

This clonotype has only a few counts. This sequence joins TRBV5-1 and TRBJ2-2; D gene unclear. V was shortened by 0 bases and J by 5 bases, with 8 bases between the two germline ends. This CDR3 comprises 14 residues. The germline gives CDR1 SGHRS, CDR2 YFSETQ. Here the CDR3 DNA reads TGCGCCAGCAGCTTGGCCCAACGGACCGGGGAGCTGTTTTTT. The encoded protein is CASSLAQRTGELFF.

The rearrangement uses TRBV4-3 and TRBJ2-6, with D tentatively TRBD2 (6 bases). The CDR3 contains 16 residues. The germline V gene has CDR1 LGHNA and CDR2 YSLEER. Trimming cost V 0 bases and J 2 bases, with 8 bases left between them. The CDR3 reads CASSQEAGTGANVLTF. DNA for the CDR3: TGCGCCAGCAGCCAAGAGGCGGGGACTGGGGCCAACGTCCTGACTTTC.

This clonotype was detected many times. This chain connects TRBV12-3 or TRBV12-4 to TRBJ2-3; no reliable D call. CDR3 length: 14 amino acids. V lost 5 bases and J lost 2, with 11 bases in between. CDR3 sequence: CASSKVTFTDTQYF. The CDR3 DNA reads as TGTGCCAGCAGTAAAGTCACATTCACAGATACGCAGTATTTT.

This clonotype was seen a handful of times. The rearrangement joins TRBV29-1 to TRBJ2-2; D ambiguous. The CDR3 consists of 13 residues. V lost 4 bases to trimming and J lost 5 bases, with 11 bases between them. Germline V gene sequence: CDR1 SQVTM, CDR2 ANQGSEA. As DNA, the CDR3 is TGCAGCGTTGGGACCTTGCAAACCGGGGAGCTGTTTTTT. Its protein is CSVGTLQTGELFF.

The V call is TRBV6-5, the J call TRBJ2-5; 8 nucleotides agree with TRBD1. V was pared by 7 bases and J by 5 bases, with 9 bases of the junction left unmatched. This CDR3 has 14 amino acids. The germline CDR1 and CDR2 sequences are MNHEY and SVGAGI. CDR3 bases: TGTGCCAGCAATTTCGGACAGGGCGGGGAGACCCAGTACTTC. Its translation: CASNFGQGGETQYF.